The clone carrying this TCR beta chain was found once. The germline gives CDR1 SGHVS, CDR2 FQNEAQ. Between the trimmed V and J ends, which lost 1 base and 6 bases, there was a span of 10 bases. This CDR3 spans 14 amino acids. Per the authors' pipeline: Estimation of nucleated cell counts relied on the amplification of reference gene primers. Clones were read by immunoSEQ multiplex PCR, and TCRdb kept only the in-frame ones, dropping some. Clone size and V and J calls were adopted from that table, with D and trimming inferred from the DNA. The repertoire holds 65,000 or so clones, with roughly 90% as singletons. These data originate in a study of blood T cell repertoires in COVID-19. Study at large: Samples taken during acute and convalescent COVID-19 were collected in the United States, Italy and Spain. PBMCs, B-cell-depleted T cells, or T cells were the source of the cDNA or gDNA that made up the material.

The sequencing input was peripheral blood. This rearrangement joins TRBV7-8 to TRBJ2-1; D is perhaps TRBD1 (6 bases). This clonotype was sampled from a man aged 60 to 75 with acute or convalescent COVID-19. The CDR3 nucleotides are TGTGCCAGCAGCTTAGAGCCAGGGGTCAATGAGCAGTTCTTC. It translates to CASSLEPGVNEQFF.